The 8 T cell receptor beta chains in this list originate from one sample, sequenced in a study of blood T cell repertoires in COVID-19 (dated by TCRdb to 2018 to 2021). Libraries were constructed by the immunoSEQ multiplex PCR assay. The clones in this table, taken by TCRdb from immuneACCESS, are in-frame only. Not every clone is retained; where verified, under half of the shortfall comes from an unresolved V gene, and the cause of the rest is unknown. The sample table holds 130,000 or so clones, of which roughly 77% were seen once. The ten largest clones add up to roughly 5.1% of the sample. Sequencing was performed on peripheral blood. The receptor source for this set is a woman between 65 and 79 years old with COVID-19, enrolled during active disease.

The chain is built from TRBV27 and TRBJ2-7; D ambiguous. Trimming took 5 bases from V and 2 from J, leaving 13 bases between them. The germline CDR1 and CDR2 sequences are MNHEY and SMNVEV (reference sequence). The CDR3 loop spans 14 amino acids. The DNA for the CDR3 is TGTGCCAGCAGTAGCTTTACTTCTACCTACGAGCAGTACTTC. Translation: CASSSFTSTYEQYF.

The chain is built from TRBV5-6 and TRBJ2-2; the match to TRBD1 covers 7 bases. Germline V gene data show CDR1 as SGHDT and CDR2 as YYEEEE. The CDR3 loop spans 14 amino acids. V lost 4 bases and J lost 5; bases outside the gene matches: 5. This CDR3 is CASSKQGWTGELFF. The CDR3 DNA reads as TGTGCCAGCAGCAAACAGGGGTGGACCGGGGAGCTGTTTTTT. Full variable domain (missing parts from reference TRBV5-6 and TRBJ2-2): DAGVTQSPTHLIKTRGQQVTLRCSPKSGHDTVSWYQQALGQGPQFIFQYYEEEERQRGNFPDRFSGHQFPNYSSELNVNALLLGDSALYLCASSKQGWTGELFFGEGSRLTVL.

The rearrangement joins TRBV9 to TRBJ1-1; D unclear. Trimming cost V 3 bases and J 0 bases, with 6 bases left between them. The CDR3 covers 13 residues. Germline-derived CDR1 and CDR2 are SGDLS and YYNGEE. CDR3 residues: CASSESMNTEAFF. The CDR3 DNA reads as TGTGCCAGCAGCGAATCAATGAACACTGAAGCTTTCTTT.

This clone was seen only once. This CDR3 reads CAWSSHLGSGGPLHF. The CDR3 DNA sequence: TGTGCCTGGAGCTCTCATCTCGGCTCCGGGGGACCCCTCCACTTT. The V call is TRBV30, the J call TRBJ1-6; perhaps TRBD1 as D (5 bases). Between the trimmed V and J ends, which lost 3 bases and 12 bases, there was a span of 21 bases. CDR1 is GTSNPN, CDR2 SVGIG, per germline (reference sequence). The CDR3 is 15 amino acids.

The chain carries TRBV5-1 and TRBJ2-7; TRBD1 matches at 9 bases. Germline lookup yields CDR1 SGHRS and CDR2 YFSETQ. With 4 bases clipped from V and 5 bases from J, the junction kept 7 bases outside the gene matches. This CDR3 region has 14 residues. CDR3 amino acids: CASSPTGGRNEQYF. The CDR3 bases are TGCGCCAGCAGCCCGACAGGGGGTAGGAACGAGCAGTACTTC.

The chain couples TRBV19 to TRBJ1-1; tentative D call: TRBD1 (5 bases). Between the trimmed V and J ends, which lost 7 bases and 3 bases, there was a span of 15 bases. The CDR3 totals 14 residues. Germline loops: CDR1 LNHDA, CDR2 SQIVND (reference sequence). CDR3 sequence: CASTSDQGHTEAFF. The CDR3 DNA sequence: TGTGCCAGTACCTCGGACCAGGGCCACACTGAAGCTTTCTTT.

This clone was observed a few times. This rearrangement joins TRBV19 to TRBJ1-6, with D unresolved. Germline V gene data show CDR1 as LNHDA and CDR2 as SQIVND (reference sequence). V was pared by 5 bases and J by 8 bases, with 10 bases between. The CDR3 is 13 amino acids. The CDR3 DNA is TGTGCCAGTAGTCGGGGTCTAGATTCACCCCTCCACTTT. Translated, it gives CASSRGLDSPLHF.

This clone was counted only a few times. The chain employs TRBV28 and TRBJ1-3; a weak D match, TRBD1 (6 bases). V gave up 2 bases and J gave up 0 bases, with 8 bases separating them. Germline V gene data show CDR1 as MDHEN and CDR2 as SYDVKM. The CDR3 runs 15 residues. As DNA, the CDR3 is TGTGCCAGCAGTTTAGGGGGGGCCTCTGGAAACACCATATATTTT. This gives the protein CASSLGGASGNTIYF.